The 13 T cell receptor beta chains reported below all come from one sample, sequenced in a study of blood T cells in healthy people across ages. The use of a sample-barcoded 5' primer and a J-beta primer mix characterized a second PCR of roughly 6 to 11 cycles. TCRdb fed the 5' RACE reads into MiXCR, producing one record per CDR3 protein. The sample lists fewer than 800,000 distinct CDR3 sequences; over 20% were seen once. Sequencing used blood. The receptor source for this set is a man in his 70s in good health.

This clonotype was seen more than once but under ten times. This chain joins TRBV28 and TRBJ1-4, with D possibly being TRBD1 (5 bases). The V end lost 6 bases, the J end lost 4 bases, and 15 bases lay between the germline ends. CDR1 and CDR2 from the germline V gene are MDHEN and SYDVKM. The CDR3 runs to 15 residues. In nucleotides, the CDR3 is TGTGCCAGCAGCCGGGTGGCAGGGATTAATGAAAAACTGTTTTTT. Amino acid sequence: CASSRVAGINEKLFF. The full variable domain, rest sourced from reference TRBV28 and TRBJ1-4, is DVKVTQSSRYLVKRTGEKVFLECVQDMDHENMFWYRQDPGLGLRLIYFSYDVKMKEKGDIPEGYSVSREKKERFSLILESASTNQTSMYLCASSRVAGINEKLFFGSGTQLSVL.

CDR3 amino acids: CASSLAGTGADGYTF. The CDR3 nucleotides read TGTGCCAGCAGCTTAGCCGGGACAGGGGCAGATGGCTACACCTTC. The chain recombines TRBV7-9 with TRBJ1-2; 10 bases line up with TRBD1. V lost 0 bases and J lost 6; bases outside the gene matches: 4. CDR3 length: 15 amino acids. Per the germline V gene, CDR1 is SEHNR and CDR2 is FQNEAQ (reference sequence).

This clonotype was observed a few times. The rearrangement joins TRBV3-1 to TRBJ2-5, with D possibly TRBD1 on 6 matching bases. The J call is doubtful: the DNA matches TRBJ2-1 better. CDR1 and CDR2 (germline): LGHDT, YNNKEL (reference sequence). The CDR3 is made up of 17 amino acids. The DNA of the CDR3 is TGTGCCAGCAGCCCAGGGGAGACTCGACGTACAAAAAATGAGCAGTTCTTC. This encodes CASSPGETRRTKNEQFF.

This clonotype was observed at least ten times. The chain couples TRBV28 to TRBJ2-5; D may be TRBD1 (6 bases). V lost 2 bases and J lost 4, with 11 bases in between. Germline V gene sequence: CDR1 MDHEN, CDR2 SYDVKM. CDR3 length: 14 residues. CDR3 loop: CASSLLGAGETQYF. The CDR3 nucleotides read TGTGCCAGCAGTTTACTGGGGGCGGGAGAGACCCAGTACTTC.

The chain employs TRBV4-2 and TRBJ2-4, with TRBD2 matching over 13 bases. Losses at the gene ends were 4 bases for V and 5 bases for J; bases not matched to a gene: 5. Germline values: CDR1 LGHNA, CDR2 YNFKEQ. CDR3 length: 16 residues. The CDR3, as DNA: TGTGCCAGCAGCCCAGGACTAGCGGGAGTTGAAAACATTCAGTACTTC. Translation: CASSPGLAGVENIQYF.

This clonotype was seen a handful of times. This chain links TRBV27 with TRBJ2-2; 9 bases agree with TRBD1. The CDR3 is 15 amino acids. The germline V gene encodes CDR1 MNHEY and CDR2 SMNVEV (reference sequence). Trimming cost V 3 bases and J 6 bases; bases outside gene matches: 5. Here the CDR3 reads CASSLGQGNAGELFF. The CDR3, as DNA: TGTGCCAGCAGTTTGGGACAGGGTAACGCCGGGGAGCTGTTTTTT.

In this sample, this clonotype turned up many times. CDR3 region: CASSQGLSTDTQYF. DNA of the CDR3: TGTGCCAGCAGTCAGGGTTTGAGCACAGATACGCAGTATTTT. The rearrangement uses TRBV7-2 and TRBJ2-3, with D perhaps matching TRBD1 (5 bases). The CDR3 covers 14 residues. The V end lost 6 bases, the J end lost 0 bases, and 10 bases lay between the germline ends. The germline gives CDR1 SGHTA, CDR2 FQGNSA.

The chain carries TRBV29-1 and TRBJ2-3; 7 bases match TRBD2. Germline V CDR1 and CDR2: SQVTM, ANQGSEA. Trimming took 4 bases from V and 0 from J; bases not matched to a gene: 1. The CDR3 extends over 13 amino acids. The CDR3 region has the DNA TGCAGCGTTGGGGAGGGGAGCACAGATACGCAGTATTTT. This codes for CSVGEGSTDTQYF.

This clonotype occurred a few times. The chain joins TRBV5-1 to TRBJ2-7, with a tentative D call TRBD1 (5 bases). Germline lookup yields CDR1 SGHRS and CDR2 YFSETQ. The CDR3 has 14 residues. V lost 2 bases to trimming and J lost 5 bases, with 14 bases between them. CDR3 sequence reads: CASSFRQGGDEQYF. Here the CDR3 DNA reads TGCGCCAGCAGCTTCCGGCAGGGCGGCGACGAGCAGTACTTC.

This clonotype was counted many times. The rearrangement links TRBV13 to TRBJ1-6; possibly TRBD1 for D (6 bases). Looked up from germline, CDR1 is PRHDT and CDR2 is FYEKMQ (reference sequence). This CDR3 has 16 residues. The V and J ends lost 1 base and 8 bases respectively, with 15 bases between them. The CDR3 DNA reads TGTGCCAGCAGCTTAGTCCCAGGGGCTTCTGATTCACCCCTCCACTTT. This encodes CASSLVPGASDSPLHF.

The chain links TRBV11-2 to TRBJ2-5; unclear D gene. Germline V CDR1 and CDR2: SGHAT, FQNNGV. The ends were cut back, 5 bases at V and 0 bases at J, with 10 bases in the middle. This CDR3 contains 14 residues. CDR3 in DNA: TGTGCCAGCAGCAACAGAGTCTACCAAGAGACCCAGTACTTC. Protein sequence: CASSNRVYQETQYF.

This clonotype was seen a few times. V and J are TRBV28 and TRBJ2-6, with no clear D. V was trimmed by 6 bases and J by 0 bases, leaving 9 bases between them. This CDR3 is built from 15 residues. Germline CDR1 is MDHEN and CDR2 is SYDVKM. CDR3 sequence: CASREAPSGANVLTF. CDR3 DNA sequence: TGTGCCAGCAGGGAAGCACCCTCTGGGGCCAACGTCCTGACTTTC.

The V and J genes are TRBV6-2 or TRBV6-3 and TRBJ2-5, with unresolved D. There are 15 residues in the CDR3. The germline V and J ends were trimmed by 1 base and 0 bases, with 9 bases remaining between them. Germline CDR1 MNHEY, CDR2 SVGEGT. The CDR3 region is CASSYWIRDQETQYF. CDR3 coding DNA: TGTGCCAGCAGTTACTGGATAAGGGACCAAGAGACCCAGTACTTC.